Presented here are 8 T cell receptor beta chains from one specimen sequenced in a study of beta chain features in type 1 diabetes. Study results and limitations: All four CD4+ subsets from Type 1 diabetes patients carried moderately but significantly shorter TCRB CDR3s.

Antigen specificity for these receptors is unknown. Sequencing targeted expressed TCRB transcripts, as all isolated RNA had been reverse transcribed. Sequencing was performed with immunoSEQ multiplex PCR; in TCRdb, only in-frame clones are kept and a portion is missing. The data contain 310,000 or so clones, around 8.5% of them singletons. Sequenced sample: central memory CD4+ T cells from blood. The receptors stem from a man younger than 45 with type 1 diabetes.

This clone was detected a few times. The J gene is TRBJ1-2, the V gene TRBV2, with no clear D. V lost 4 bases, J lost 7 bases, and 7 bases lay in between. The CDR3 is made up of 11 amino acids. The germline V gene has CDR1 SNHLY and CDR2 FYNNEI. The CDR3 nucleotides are TGTGCCAGCAGTGTGGCAGCTGGCTACACCTTC. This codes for CASSVAAGYTF.

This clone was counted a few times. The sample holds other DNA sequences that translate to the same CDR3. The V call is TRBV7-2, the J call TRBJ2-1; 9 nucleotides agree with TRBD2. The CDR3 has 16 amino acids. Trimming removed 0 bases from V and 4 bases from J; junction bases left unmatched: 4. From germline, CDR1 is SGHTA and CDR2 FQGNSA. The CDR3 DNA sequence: TGTGCCAGCAGCTTAGCGGCTAGCGGGGCTTACAATGAGCAGTTCTTC. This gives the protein CASSLAASGAYNEQFF.

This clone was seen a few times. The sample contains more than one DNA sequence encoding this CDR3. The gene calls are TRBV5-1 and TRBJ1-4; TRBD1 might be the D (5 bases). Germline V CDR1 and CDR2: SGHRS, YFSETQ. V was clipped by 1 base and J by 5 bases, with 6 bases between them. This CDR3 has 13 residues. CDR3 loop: CASSLRGNEKLFF. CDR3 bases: TGCGCCAGCAGCTTGCGGGGGAATGAAAAACTGTTTTTT.

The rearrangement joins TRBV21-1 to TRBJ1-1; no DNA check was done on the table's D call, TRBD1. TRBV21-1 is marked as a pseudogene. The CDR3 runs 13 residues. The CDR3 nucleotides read TGTGCCAGCAGCAAAGGGGGCCCCGAAGGAGCTTTCTTT. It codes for CASSKGGPEGAFF.

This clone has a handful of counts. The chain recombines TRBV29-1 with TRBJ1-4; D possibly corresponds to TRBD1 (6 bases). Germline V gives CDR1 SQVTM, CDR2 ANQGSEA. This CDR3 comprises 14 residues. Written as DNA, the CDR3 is TGCAGTGTCACAGGGTTCCAAGCACGAGAAAAACTGTTTTTT. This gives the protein CSVTGFQAREKLFF.

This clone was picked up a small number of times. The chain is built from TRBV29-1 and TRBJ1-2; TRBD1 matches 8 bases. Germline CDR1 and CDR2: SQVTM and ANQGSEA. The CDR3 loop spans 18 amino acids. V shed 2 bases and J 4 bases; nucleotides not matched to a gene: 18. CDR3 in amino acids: CSVEPQGEYWEDGYGYTF. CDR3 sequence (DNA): TGCAGCGTTGAACCACAGGGGGAGTACTGGGAGGACGGCTATGGCTACACCTTC.

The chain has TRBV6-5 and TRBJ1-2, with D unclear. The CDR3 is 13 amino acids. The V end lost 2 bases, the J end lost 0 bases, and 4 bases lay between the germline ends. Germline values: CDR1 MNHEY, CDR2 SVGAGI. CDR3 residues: CASSYRANYGYTF. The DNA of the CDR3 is TGTGCCAGCAGTTACCGGGCTAACTATGGCTACACCTTC.

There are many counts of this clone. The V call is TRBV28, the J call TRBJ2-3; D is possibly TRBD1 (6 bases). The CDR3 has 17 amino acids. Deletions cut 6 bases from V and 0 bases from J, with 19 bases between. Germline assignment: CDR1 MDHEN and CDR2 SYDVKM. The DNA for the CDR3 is TGTGCCAGCAGACGCCAGCCCCGGGACATTAGCACAGATACGCAGTATTTT. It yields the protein CASRRQPRDISTDTQYF.